What follows is one T cell receptor (beta chain) and its context. Assay used: immunoSEQ multiplex PCR; TCRdb lists only in-frame clones, some missing. The table includes around 57,000 clones, approximately 88% detected once. This specimen comes from a study of blood T cell repertoires in COVID-19. For the study at large: Samples came from the United States, Italy and Spain, spanning acute and convalescent COVID-19.

Specimen: peripheral blood. The TCR originated in a human donor in a cohort sampled during active COVID-19.

The CDR3 DNA reads TGTGCCAGCAGCCGGGGCGGGGGAGTAGATACGCAGTATTTT. Protein: CASSRGGGVDTQYF. This chain uses TRBV3-1 (or the pseudogene TRBV3-2) with TRBJ2-3; 7 positions match TRBD2. The CDR3 is 14 residues long. Germline V gives CDR1 LGHDT, CDR2 YNNKEL (reference sequence). The J segment lost 5 bases and the V segment lost 4 bases, leaving 6 bases of the junction unmatched.